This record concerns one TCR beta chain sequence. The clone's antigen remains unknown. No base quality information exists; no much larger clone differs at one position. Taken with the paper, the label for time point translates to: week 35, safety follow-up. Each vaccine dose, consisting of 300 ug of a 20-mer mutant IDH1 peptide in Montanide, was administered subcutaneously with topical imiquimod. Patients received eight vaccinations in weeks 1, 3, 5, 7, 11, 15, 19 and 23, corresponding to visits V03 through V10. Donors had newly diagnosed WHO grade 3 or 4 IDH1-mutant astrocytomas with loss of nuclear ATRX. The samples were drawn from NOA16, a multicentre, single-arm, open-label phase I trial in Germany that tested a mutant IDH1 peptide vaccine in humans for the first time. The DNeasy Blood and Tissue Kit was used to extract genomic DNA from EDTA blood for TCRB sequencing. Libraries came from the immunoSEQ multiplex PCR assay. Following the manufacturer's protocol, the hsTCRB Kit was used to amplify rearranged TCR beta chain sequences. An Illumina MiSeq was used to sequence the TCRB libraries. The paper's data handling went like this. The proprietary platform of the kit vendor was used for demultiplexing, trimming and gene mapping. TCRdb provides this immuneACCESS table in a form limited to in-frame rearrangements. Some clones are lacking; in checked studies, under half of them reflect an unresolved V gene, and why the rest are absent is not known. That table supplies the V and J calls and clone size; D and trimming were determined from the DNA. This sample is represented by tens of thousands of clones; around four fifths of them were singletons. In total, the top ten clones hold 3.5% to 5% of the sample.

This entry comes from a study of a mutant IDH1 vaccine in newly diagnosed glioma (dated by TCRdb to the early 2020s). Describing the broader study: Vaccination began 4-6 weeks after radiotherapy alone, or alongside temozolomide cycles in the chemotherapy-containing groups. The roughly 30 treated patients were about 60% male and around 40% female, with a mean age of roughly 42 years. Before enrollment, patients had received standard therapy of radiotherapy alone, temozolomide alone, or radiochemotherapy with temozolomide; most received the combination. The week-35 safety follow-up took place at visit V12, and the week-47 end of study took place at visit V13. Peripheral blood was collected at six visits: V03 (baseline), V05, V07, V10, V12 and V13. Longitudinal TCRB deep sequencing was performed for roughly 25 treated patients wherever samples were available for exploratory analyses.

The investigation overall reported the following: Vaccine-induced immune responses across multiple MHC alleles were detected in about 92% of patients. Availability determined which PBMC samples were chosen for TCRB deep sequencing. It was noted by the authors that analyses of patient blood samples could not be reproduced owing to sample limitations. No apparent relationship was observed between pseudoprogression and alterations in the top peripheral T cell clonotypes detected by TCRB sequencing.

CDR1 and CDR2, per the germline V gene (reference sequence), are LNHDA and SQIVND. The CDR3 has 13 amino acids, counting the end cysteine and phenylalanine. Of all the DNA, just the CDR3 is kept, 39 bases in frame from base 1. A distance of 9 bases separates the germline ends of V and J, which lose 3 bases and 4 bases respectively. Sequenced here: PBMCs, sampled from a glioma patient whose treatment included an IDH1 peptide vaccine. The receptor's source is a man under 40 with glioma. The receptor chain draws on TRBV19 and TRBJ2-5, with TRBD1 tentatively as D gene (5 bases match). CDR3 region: CASSISTVETQYF. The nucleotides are TGTGCCAGTAGTATTTCGACAGTAGAGACCCAGTACTTC.